These T cell receptor beta chains were read from a single sample in a study of cytomegalovirus exposure and HLA in healthy donors. Some clones are missing from TCRdb's copy, which holds only in-frame ones; the method was immunoSEQ multiplex PCR. The sample has under 200,000 clones, around 80% seen once. The sample taken for sequencing was PBMCs. The receptor source for this set is a man between 35 and 55 years old in good health and CMV-seronegative. The CDR3 runs from the conserved cysteine through the conserved F or W. A D gene is named only where the DNA matches it firmly. Size is omitted from some rows. Given values are once, few, many or a class for expanded clones.

j_call clone_size d_call v_call cdr3_aa cdr3_nt
TRBJ1-1 - TRBD1 TRBV2 CASVKGGTDTEAFF TGTGCCAGCGTCAAAGGGGGCACCGACACTGAAGCTTTCTTT
TRBJ2-6 few - TRBV6-5 CASRLHRAGANVLTF TGTGCCAGCAGGCTACACAGGGCTGGGGCCAACGTCCTGACTTTC
TRBJ2-3 once - TRBV7-6 CASSLDGSTDTQYF TGTGCCAGCAGCTTAGACGGGAGCACAGATACGCAGTATTTT
TRBJ2-1 - - TRBV9 CASSVAGSQRDEQFF TGTGCCAGCAGCGTAGCGGGGTCCCAGAGGGATGAGCAGTTCTTC
TRBJ1-2 - TRBD1 TRBV27 CASSLKGASANYGYTF TGTGCCAGCAGTTTAAAGGGGGCGTCCGCTAACTATGGCTACACCTTC
TRBJ2-5 once - TRBV7-9 CASSLDRGPETQYF TGTGCCAGCAGCTTAGATCGCGGCCCGGAGACCCAGTACTTC
TRBJ2-7 - - TRBV5-1 CASSLLESYEQYF TGCGCCAGCAGCCTATTAGAGTCCTACGAGCAGTACTTC
TRBJ1-2 once TRBD1 TRBV7-9 CASSLTGDGYTF TGTGCCAGCAGCTTAACAGGGGACGGCTACACCTTC
TRBJ2-1 - TRBD1 TRBV2 CASSPYRGAYNEQFF TGTGCCAGCAGTCCCTACAGGGGCGCCTACAATGAGCAGTTCTTC
TRBJ2-7 - TRBD1 TRBV5-1 CASSLEQGYEQYF TGCGCCAGCAGCTTGGAACAGGGGTACGAGCAGTACTTC
TRBJ1-4 - - TRBV7-8 CASGPATNEKLFF TGTGCCAGCGGCCCCGCAACTAATGAAAAACTGTTTTTT
TRBJ1-1 - - TRBV11-2 CASSLEASPGTEAFF TGTGCCAGCAGCTTAGAAGCATCCCCGGGGACTGAAGCTTTCTTT